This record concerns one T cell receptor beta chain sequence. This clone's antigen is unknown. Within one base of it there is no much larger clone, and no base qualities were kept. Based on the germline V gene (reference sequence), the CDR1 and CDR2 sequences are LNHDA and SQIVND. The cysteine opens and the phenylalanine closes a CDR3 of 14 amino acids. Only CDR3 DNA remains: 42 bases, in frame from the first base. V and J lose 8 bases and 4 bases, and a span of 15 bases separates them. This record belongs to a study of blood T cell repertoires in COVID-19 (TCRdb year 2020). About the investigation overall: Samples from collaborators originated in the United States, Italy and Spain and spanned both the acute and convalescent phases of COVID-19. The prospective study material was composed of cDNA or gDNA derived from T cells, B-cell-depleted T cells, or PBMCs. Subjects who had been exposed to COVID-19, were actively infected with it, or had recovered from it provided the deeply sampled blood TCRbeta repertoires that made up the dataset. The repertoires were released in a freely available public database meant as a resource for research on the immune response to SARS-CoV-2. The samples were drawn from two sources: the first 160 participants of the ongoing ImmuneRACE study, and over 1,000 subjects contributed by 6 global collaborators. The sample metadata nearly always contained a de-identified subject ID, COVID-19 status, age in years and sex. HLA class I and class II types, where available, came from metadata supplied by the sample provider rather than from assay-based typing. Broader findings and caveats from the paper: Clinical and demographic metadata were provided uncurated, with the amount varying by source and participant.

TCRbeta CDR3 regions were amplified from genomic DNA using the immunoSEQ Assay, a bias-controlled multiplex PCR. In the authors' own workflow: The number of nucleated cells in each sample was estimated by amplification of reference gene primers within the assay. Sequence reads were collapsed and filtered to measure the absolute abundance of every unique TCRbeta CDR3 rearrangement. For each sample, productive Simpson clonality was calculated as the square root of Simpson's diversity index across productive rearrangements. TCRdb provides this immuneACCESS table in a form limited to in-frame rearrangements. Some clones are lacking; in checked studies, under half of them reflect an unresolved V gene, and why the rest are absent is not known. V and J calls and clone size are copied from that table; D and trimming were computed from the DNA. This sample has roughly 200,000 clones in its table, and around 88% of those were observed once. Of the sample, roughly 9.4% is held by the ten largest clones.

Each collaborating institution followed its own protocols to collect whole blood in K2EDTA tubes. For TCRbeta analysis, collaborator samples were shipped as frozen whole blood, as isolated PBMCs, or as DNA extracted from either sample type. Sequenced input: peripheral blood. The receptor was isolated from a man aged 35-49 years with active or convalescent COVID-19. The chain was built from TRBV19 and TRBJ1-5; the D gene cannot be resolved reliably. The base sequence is TGTGCCAGTGAGCAGGAGGCACGGAATCAGCCCCAGCATTTT. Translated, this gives CASEQEARNQPQHF.